The next 11 T cell receptor beta chains were all read from a single sample in a study of shared clonotypes between healthy human individuals. Clones were sequenced by immunoSEQ multiplex PCR, and TCRdb holds only the in-frame ones, with some missing. The sample contains over a million clones, 60% to 80% of which appear only once. Input material: memory CD4+ T cells sorted from blood. Described subset: CD45RA-negative fraction. The receptors come from a man younger than 35 in good health.

The V call is TRBV5-1, the J call TRBJ2-1; TRBD2 matches 7 bases. Germline CDR1 and CDR2: SGHRS and YFSETQ. Unmatched junction bases numbered 1, after V lost 0 bases and J lost 1 base. This CDR3 has 15 residues. The CDR3 region is CASSLGRESYNEQFF. The CDR3 DNA is TGCGCCAGCAGCTTGGGGCGGGAGTCCTACAATGAGCAGTTCTTC.

The CDR3 DNA reads TGTGCCAGCAGCTCGGGGGGAAGCACAGATACGCAGTATTTT. Its translation: CASSSGGSTDTQYF. This chain joins TRBV11-1 and TRBJ2-3; 7 nucleotides match TRBD2. The germline V gene encodes CDR1 SGHAT and CDR2 FQDESV (reference sequence). The length of the CDR3 is 14 residues. Germline trimming cut 4 bases from V and 0 bases from J; bases unmatched to any gene: 1.

The chain is built from TRBV10-2 and TRBJ2-2; 7 bases are shared with TRBD2. This CDR3 is built from 13 residues. Losses at the gene ends were 8 bases for V and 3 bases for J; bases not matched to a gene: 3. The germline gives CDR1 WSHSY, CDR2 SAAADI. CDR3: CASGLGHTGELFF. The CDR3 bases are TGCGCCAGCGGACTAGGGCACACCGGGGAGCTGTTTTTT.

V is TRBV25-1 and J is TRBJ1-4; the D gene is possibly TRBD1 (6 bases). Trimming stripped 4 bases from V and 1 base from J, with 10 bases between. This CDR3 comprises 15 residues. Germline V gene sequence: CDR1 MGHDK, CDR2 SYGVNS. The CDR3 protein is CASSVGAGTNEKLFF. CDR3 bases: TGTGCCAGCAGTGTGGGGGCAGGAACTAATGAAAAACTGTTTTTT.

The chain links TRBV7-3 to TRBJ1-3; no clear D gene. V was shortened by 4 bases and J by 3 bases, with 13 bases between the two germline ends. Germline lookup yields CDR1 SGHTA and CDR2 FQGTGA. This CDR3 has 15 residues. The CDR3, as DNA: TGTGCCAGCAGCTCAGACCGGGGAATTGGAAACACCATATATTTT. Translated, it gives CASSSDRGIGNTIYF.

This chain connects TRBV2 to TRBJ2-7, with D perhaps TRBD2 (7 bases). The CDR3 consists of 16 residues. The germline gives CDR1 SNHLY, CDR2 FYNNEI. Deletions cut 9 bases from V and 2 bases from J, with 23 bases between. For the CDR3, the DNA is TGTGCCAGTGTAGGGGGGGGCTTCGGGTTCGCCTACGAGCAGTACTTC. Its protein product is CASVGGGFGFAYEQYF. Based on the CDR3 plus reference TRBV2 and TRBJ2-7, the full variable domain is EPEVTQTPSHQVTQMGQEVILRCVPISNHLYFYWYRQILGQKVEFLVSFYNNEISEKSEIFDDQFSVERPDGSNFTLKIRSTKLEDSAMYFCASVGGGFGFAYEQYFGPGTRLTVT.

The V and J genes are TRBV5-1 and TRBJ2-5; possible D gene TRBD2, 7 bases. The V end was cut by 4 bases, the J end by 5 bases, with 27 bases between. CDR1 SGHRS and CDR2 YFSETQ come from the germline V gene. The CDR3 consists of 18 residues. In DNA, the CDR3 is TGCGCCAGCAGCCCTGATATCCTAGCGAGGGGGGGCCTCGAGACCCAGTACTTC. This encodes CASSPDILARGGLETQYF.

As concerns this clone: Within the sample, other DNA sequences also encode this same CDR3. The J gene is TRBJ1-3, the V gene TRBV5-1; D uncertain. The length of the CDR3 is 14 residues. Germline-derived CDR1 and CDR2 are SGHRS and YFSETQ. V lost 4 bases to trimming and J lost 1 base, with 9 bases between them. CDR3 in DNA: TGCGCCAGCAGCCCCGAGGGATCTGGAAACACCATATATTTT. It codes for CASSPEGSGNTIYF.

The chain combines TRBV5-6 with TRBJ1-2; no clear D. The length of the CDR3 is 14 residues. Trimming removed 4 bases at V and 1 base at J, with 11 bases between. CDR1 and CDR2 from the germline V gene are SGHDT and YYEEEE. CDR3 loop: CASSQLDVNYGYTF. CDR3 nucleotides: TGTGCCAGCAGCCAATTGGATGTTAACTATGGCTACACCTTC.

The chain has TRBV18 and TRBJ1-4; D gene ambiguous. Germline CDR1 is KGHSH and CDR2 is LQKENI. V dropped 2 bases and J dropped 8 bases, with 12 bases sitting between them. CDR3 length: 14 residues. The DNA of the CDR3 is TGTGCCAGCTCACCAGGTGCACAGCGCGAAAAACTGTTTTTT. Protein: CASSPGAQREKLFF. Combining the CDR3 with reference TRBV18 and TRBJ1-4 gives the whole variable domain NAGVMQNPRHLVRRRGQEARLRCSPMKGHSHVYWYRQLPEEGLKFMVYLQKENIIDESGMPKERFSAEFPKEGPSILRIQQVVRGDSAAYFCASSPGAQREKLFFGSGTQLSVL.

In this sample, this clone turned up a few times. The chain joins TRBV28 to TRBJ2-7; 8 positions agree with TRBD2. CDR1 and CDR2 from the germline V gene are MDHEN and SYDVKM. After removal of 7 bases from V and 2 bases from J, the junction contained 7 bases not matched to a gene. There are 14 residues in the CDR3. CDR3 in amino acids: CASTKRGSTYEQYF. The CDR3 DNA reads as TGTGCCAGCACGAAGCGGGGGTCTACCTACGAGCAGTACTTC. The complete variable domain, with remaining parts taken from reference TRBV28 and TRBJ2-7, reads DVKVTQSSRYLVKRTGEKVFLECVQDMDHENMFWYRQDPGLGLRLIYFSYDVKMKEKGDIPEGYSVSREKKERFSLILESASTNQTSMYLCASTKRGSTYEQYFGPGTRLTVT.